This TCR beta chain was identified during a study of cytomegalovirus exposure and HLA in healthy donors. General study findings and limits: Reports indicated that the classifier achieved high specificity and sensitivity in diagnosing cytomegalovirus status. The authors later linked a missense DCLRE1C variant to TCR beta V- and J-gene trimming. In a later analysis, a genetic analysis reported fewer productive-TCR N-insertions in an Asian-associated ancestry cluster than the cohort average.

Comment on this clone: The target antigen is unknown.

PCR was performed using 60 Vbeta and 13 Jbeta primers. TCRdb's copy holds only in-frame clones and misses some; the assay was immunoSEQ multiplex PCR. The table shows 120,000 to 150,000 clones, with about 85% occurring only once. Specimen: PBMCs. This TCR derives from a boy between 2 and 10 years old in good health and CMV-seronegative.

CDR3 sequence (DNA): TGTGCCAGCAGTGACTCGGTTTACTCTCCTTATGGCTACACCTTC. It yields the protein CASSDSVYSPYGYTF. V usage is TRBV6-4 and J usage is TRBJ1-2, with no clear D. V was trimmed by 0 bases and J by 5 bases, leaving 13 bases between them. Germline V gene data show CDR1 as MRHNA and CDR2 as SNTAGT. The CDR3 runs 15 residues.